This record covers a single TCR beta chain. Its target is not known. V was pared by 6 bases and J by 9 bases, with 7 bases of the junction left unmatched. Germline V gene data show CDR1 as MDHEN and CDR2 as SYDVKM. The CDR3 length is 14 residues. Patients had blood sampled at baseline and again on cycle 4 day 1 and cycle 7 day 1. The table came from immunoSEQ multiplex PCR; TCRdb's copy has only in-frame clones and leaves some out. The sample consists of about 48,000 clones, around 87% of them appearing once. The sample originates from a study of OX40 agonist ivuxolimab in advanced cancers. Study background: With ivuxolimab, an agonistic anti-OX40 (CD134) antibody, patients were treated. Each dose-escalation patient presented with hepatocellular carcinoma, melanoma, renal cell or head and neck cancer.

The study's findings and limits: By week 6 at 0.1 to 3.0 mg/kg, blood CD4+ and CD8+ T cells had expanded clonally.

The material was CD4+ or CD8+ T cells sorted from blood, obtained in a trial of the OX40 agonist ivuxolimab. This chain uses TRBV28 with TRBJ1-6; 8 nucleotides align to TRBD1. This clonotype was obtained from an adult with an advanced solid tumor such as melanoma, head and neck, liver or kidney cancer. This chain's CDR3 is CASRLTGVTSPLHF. For the CDR3, the DNA is TGTGCCAGCAGGCTGACAGGGGTTACTTCACCCCTCCACTTT.